This record covers a single TCR beta chain. Generated by immunoSEQ multiplex PCR, the TCRdb table keeps only in-frame clones and is missing some. Of about 220,000 clones listed, 82% were seen once; the top ten hold 3.6%. This sample stems from a study of blood T cell repertoires in COVID-19. As for the study in general: T cells, B-cell-depleted T cells, or PBMCs provided the cDNA or gDNA that served as material.

The germline V gene encodes CDR1 SGHTA and CDR2 FQGNSA. The V end was cut by 5 bases, the J end by 1 base, with 14 bases between. The CDR3 is 15 residues long. Sequencing used peripheral blood. V usage is TRBV7-2 and J usage is TRBJ1-1; D might be TRBD1 (6 bases). The sequence was collected from a woman at least 80 years old with acute or convalescent COVID-19. CDR3 amino acids: CASSPPGQQNTEAFF. CDR3 DNA: TGTGCCAGCAGCCCACCGGGACAACAGAACACTGAAGCTTTCTTT.